Below, 6 T cell receptor beta chains from the same sample are listed, as sequenced in a study of blood T cell repertoires in COVID-19. Here immunoSEQ multiplex PCR was the method, and the copy in TCRdb shows in-frame clones only, minus some. Of around 240,000 clones in the sample, more than 75% are singletons; the top ten hold roughly 3%. The sequenced sample consisted of peripheral blood. Receptors were obtained from a woman aged 25 to 39 who had recovered from COVID-19.

The chain joins TRBV7-2 to TRBJ1-6; maybe TRBD1 (5 bases). Germline V gives CDR1 SGHTA, CDR2 FQGNSA. V was pared by 9 bases and J by 6 bases, with 18 bases between. This CDR3 has 15 amino acids. CDR3 region: CASTLAGGGNSPLHF. CDR3 DNA sequence: TGTGCCAGTACTCTTGCTGGGGGAGGTAATTCACCCCTCCACTTT.

The J gene is TRBJ1-3, the V gene TRBV7-2; 11 nucleotides match TRBD1. Looked up from germline, CDR1 is SGHTA and CDR2 is FQGNSA. This CDR3 spans 17 amino acids. J lost 0 bases, V lost 5 bases, and 6 bases had no gene match. The CDR3 bases are TGTGCCAGCAGCCCTGGACAGGGGGCCGTCTCTGGAAACACCATATATTTT. Its translation is CASSPGQGAVSGNTIYF.

This chain uses TRBV5-1 with TRBJ2-7; TRBD2 aligns across 10 bases. CDR1 and CDR2 (germline): SGHRS, YFSETQ. There are 15 residues in the CDR3. V shed 2 bases, J shed 7 bases, and the junction held 9 bases outside the gene matches. CDR3 coding DNA: TGCGCCAGCAGCTTAATCCCTAGCGGGGGAGAAGAGCAGTACTTC. Residues: CASSLIPSGGEEQYF.

This CDR3 is CASSQETGDQPQHF. In nucleotides, the CDR3 is TGCGCCAGCAGCCAAGAAACAGGGGATCAGCCCCAGCATTTT. The chain carries TRBV4-1 and TRBJ1-5; TRBD1 aligns across 7 bases. CDR3 size: 14 residues. Germline V gene sequence: CDR1 MGHRA, CDR2 YSYEKL. V dropped 0 bases and J dropped 5; count of bases not matched to a gene: 1.

The chain combines TRBV18 with TRBJ1-5; no definite D call. The germline V and J ends were trimmed by 2 bases and 1 base, with 12 bases remaining between them. Germline loops: CDR1 KGHSH, CDR2 LQKENI. This CDR3 spans 16 amino acids. Here the CDR3 reads CASSPYTRASNQPQHF. CDR3 DNA sequence: TGTGCCAGCTCACCATACACAAGAGCGAGCAATCAGCCCCAGCATTTT.

V is TRBV7-2 and J is TRBJ2-3; D uncertain. Germline V gives CDR1 SGHTA, CDR2 FQGNSA. Trimming removed 5 bases at V and 1 base at J, with 10 bases between. There are 14 residues in the CDR3. CDR3 nucleotide sequence: TGTGCCAGCAGCCGCCTTTCGGGCACAGATACGCAGTATTTT. Its protein is CASSRLSGTDTQYF.